This TCR beta chain was identified in a study of T cells in localized non-small cell lung cancer. Findings of the study overall: The study linked higher blood T cell density to longer overall survival. Maximal T cell clonality occurred in uninvolved adjacent lung, with tumor ranking below it. Adjacent lung had a median around 60 of the 100 largest tumor clones. As only one tumor region underwent sequencing, heterogeneity remains possible.

Assay used: immunoSEQ multiplex PCR; TCRdb lists only in-frame clones, some missing. Of some 39,000 clones in the sample, about nine tenths are singletons; the top ten hold about 5%. This clone was seen only once. Its antigen is unknown. The receptor was derived from a male donor aged 60 or over with stage II lung adenocarcinoma. Here the sequenced sample was peripheral blood mononuclear cells, taken before any cancer treatment.

The CDR3 DNA reads TGTGCCAGTACGGGCTCCGGGACTAGCGGGACCGGGGAGCTGTTTTTT. It yields the protein CASTGSGTSGTGELFF. The chain uses TRBV28 and TRBJ2-2; 12 bases are a match to TRBD2. The CDR3 runs 16 residues. Germline V gives CDR1 MDHEN, CDR2 SYDVKM. With V trimmed by 9 bases and J by 5 bases, 10 bases remained unmatched.